This entry is about one T cell receptor beta chain. Profiling relied on immunoSEQ multiplex PCR, and the TCRdb table lists in-frame clones only, not all of them. The sample yields about 82,000 clones, around 96% seen once. This specimen belongs to a study of technical replicates of blood from a handful of donors. This CDR3 comprises 17 residues. V was trimmed by 6 bases and J by 1 base, leaving 21 bases between them. The germline CDR1 and CDR2 sequences are SEHNR and FQNEAQ (reference sequence). The chain uses TRBV7-9 and TRBJ1-1; possibly TRBD1 for D (6 bases). The TCR was taken from a human donor in good health. Sequencing used T cells isolated from PBMCs. The CDR3: CASRTRDINSRNTEAFF. For the CDR3, the DNA is TGTGCCAGCAGAACCCGGGACATAAATAGTAGGAACACTGAAGCTTTCTTT.